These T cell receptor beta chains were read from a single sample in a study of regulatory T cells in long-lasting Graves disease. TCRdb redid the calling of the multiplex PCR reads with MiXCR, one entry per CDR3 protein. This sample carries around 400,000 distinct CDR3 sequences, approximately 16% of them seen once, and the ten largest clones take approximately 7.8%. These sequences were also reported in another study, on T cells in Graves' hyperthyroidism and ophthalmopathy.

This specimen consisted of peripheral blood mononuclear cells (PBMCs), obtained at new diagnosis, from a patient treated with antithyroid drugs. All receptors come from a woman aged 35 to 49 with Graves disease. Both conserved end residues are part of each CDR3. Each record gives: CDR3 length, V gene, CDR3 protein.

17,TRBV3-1,CASSQATPTANTGELFF
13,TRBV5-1,CASSLGSNTEAFF
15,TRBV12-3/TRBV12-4,CASSSIKSSYNEQFF
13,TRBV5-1,CASSLNRVEKLFF
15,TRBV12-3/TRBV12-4,CASSWDRVWGNEQFF
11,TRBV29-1,CSVETGYEQYF
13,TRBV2,CASSEYQDNEQFF
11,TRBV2,CASRITDTQYF
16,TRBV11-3,CASSLGGGGSNTEAFF
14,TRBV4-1,CASSQVGGGQPQRF
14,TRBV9,CASSGRLAANEQFF
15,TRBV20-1,CSAKRTSGSTDTQYF
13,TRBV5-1,CASSADPGTGPHF
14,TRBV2,CASSGRADLYGYTF
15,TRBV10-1,CASSEIGILGQPQHF
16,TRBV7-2,CASSSHLTPSSYEQYF
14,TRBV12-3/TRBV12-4,CASRMGGHSYEQYF
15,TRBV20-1,CSAHRLAETPDTQYF
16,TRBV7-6,CASSPLTGSNTGELFF
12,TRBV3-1,CASSQGWNEQFF
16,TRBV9,CASSEPRGGSNTEAFF
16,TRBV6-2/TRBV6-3,CASSYRLAGGPNEQFF
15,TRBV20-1,CSASKMGRSSYEQYF
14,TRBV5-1,CASSLGTALDGYTF
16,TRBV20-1,CSARDPRGTGNTEAFF
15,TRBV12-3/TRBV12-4,CASSFAGDSNQPQHF
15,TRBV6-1,CASSITSGYTGELFF
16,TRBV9,CASSVVGSGRQETQYF
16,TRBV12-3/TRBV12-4,CASSPTSGRTYNEQFF
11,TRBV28,CASSDGEAQYF
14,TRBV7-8,CASSQSSGVREQFF
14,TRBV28,CASSPDSLTDTQYF
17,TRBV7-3,CASSVGLWRERNNEQFF
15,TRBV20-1,CSARDLREVYNEQFF
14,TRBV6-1,CASSESWRNEKLFF
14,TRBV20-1,CSARMAGLSTEAFF
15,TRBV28,CASSLGTAINYGYTF
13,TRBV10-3,CTISDGTEETQYF
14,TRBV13,CASSLWGTEETQYF
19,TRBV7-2,CASSLGWASGRARQETQYF
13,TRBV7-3,CASSSHYTGELFF
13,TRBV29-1,CSVEGEFTDTQYF
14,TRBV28,CASSIGMVVGEQYF
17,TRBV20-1,CSARDSGTGAWEDEQYF
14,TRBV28,CASSLSGRRTEAFF
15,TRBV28,CASSTTRGRTYEQYF
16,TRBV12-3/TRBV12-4,CASSPHRGPSTDTQYF